The source of this T cell receptor (beta chain) is a study of post-analysis software for immune sequencing data. Regarding the study as a whole: Controls had lower frequencies than patients of roughly five TRBV segments, which included TRBV5-6, TRBV5-1 and TRBV20-1.

The library was made from cDNA and included unique molecular identifiers. Via MiXCR, TCRdb re-called the PCR reads, giving one row per CDR3 protein. This repertoire shows more than 450,000 distinct CDR3 sequences, 30% to 40% found once; its top ten account for around 6%. This clonotype showed up just a few times. Its matching antigen is unknown. V gave up 10 bases and J gave up 3 bases; unmatched junction bases: 15. From germline, CDR1 is WSHSY and CDR2 SAAADI. The CDR3 loop spans 16 amino acids. This sequence joins TRBV10-2 and TRBJ2-5; TRBD2 matches at 9 bases. Sequenced input: blood. This receptor was identified in a girl aged 2-17 years with multiple sclerosis. This CDR3 reads CATASSGGLGKETQYF. The CDR3 bases are TGCGCCACTGCGAGTAGCGGGGGTTTGGGAAAAGAGACCCAGTACTTC.